This T cell receptor (beta chain) is drawn from a study of shared clonotypes between healthy human individuals. Study-level background: Each donor's CD8 memory used one plate, CD8 naive two, each CD4 subset three.

Here immunoSEQ multiplex PCR was the method, and the copy in TCRdb shows in-frame clones only, minus some. This table holds 2,500,000 or so clones, just under 95% found once. This CDR3 comprises 16 residues. V shed 6 bases, J shed 6 bases, and the junction held 12 bases outside the gene matches. CDR1 and CDR2 (germline): MNHNY, SVGAGI (reference sequence). This sequence originates from a young man in good health. Some clones in this sample may be carry-over from other donors' samples. The J gene is TRBJ2-1, the V gene TRBV6-6, with 9 positions matching TRBD1. Sequencing input: naive CD4+ T cells from PBMCs. Documented subset: CD45RA+ positively selected. The CDR3 is CASSPHPGTGPNEQFF. For the CDR3, the DNA is TGTGCCAGCAGCCCCCATCCCGGGACAGGGCCCAATGAGCAGTTCTTC.